This is a list of T cell receptor beta chains from one sample in a study of blood T cell repertoires in COVID-19. Some clones are missing from TCRdb's copy, which holds only in-frame ones; the method was immunoSEQ multiplex PCR. The repertoire holds a few hundred thousand clones, with roughly 90% as singletons. What was sequenced was peripheral blood. Receptors were obtained from a man in his forties with acute or convalescent COVID-19. Both conserved end residues are part of each CDR3. The order of the fields is CDR3 length, V gene, J gene, clone size, D gene, CDR3 protein, CDR3 DNA. D genes are given only for firm matches. Expanded clones are given a class, and other clones once, few, many or no size at all.

CDR3 length: 15; V gene: TRBV6-4; J gene: TRBJ2-2; clone size: NA; D gene: TRBD1; CDR3 protein: CASSDMGQGSGELFF; CDR3 DNA: TGTGCCAGCAGTGACATGGGACAGGGATCCGGGGAGCTGTTTTTT
CDR3 length: 15; V gene: TRBV28; J gene: TRBJ1-1; clone size: NA; D gene: TRBD1; CDR3 protein: CAIGQGIIMNTEAFF; CDR3 DNA: TGTGCCATCGGACAGGGGATCATTATGAACACTGAAGCTTTCTTT
CDR3 length: 13; V gene: TRBV9; J gene: TRBJ2-1; clone size: NA; D gene: NA; CDR3 protein: CASSVGARPEQFF; CDR3 DNA: TGTGCCAGCAGCGTAGGTGCGAGGCCTGAGCAGTTCTTC
CDR3 length: 14; V gene: TRBV29-1; J gene: TRBJ2-3; clone size: NA; D gene: TRBD1; CDR3 protein: CSAGQGGSTDTQYF; CDR3 DNA: TGCAGCGCCGGACAGGGGGGTAGCACAGATACGCAGTATTTT
CDR3 length: 11; V gene: TRBV5-5; J gene: TRBJ2-7; clone size: NA; D gene: NA; CDR3 protein: CASSATNEQYF; CDR3 DNA: TGTGCCAGCAGCGCGACAAACGAGCAGTACTTC
CDR3 length: 18; V gene: TRBV6-1; J gene: TRBJ1-2; clone size: many; D gene: TRBD1; CDR3 protein: CASSEGRMGPDRVIPGHF; CDR3 DNA: TGTGCCAGCAGTGAAGGAAGGATGGGACCAGACAGGGTAATTCCCGGCCACTTC
CDR3 length: 15; V gene: TRBV19; J gene: TRBJ2-2; clone size: NA; D gene: TRBD1; CDR3 protein: CASRPGQGNTGELFF; CDR3 DNA: TGTGCCAGTAGACCGGGACAGGGCAACACCGGGGAGCTGTTTTTT
CDR3 length: 14; V gene: TRBV6-5; J gene: TRBJ2-7; clone size: once; D gene: NA; CDR3 protein: CASSYLGGGGEQYF; CDR3 DNA: TGTGCCAGCAGTTACTTGGGGGGAGGGGGCGAGCAGTACTTC
CDR3 length: 11; V gene: TRBV23-1; J gene: TRBJ1-6; clone size: NA; D gene: NA; CDR3 protein: CANGQTSPLHF; CDR3 DNA: TGCGCCAATGGGCAGACATCACCCCTCCACTTT
CDR3 length: 15; V gene: TRBV11-2; J gene: TRBJ1-1; clone size: NA; D gene: TRBD1; CDR3 protein: CASSLLGQGSTEAFF; CDR3 DNA: TGTGCCAGCAGCTTACTGGGACAGGGTAGCACTGAAGCTTTCTTT
CDR3 length: 17; V gene: TRBV6-2/TRBV6-3; J gene: TRBJ2-3; clone size: NA; D gene: TRBD1; CDR3 protein: CASSYISQGYDTDTQYF; CDR3 DNA: TGTGCCAGCAGTTATATCTCACAGGGGTACGACACAGATACGCAGTATTTT
CDR3 length: 13; V gene: TRBV5-4; J gene: TRBJ1-1; clone size: NA; D gene: TRBD1; CDR3 protein: CASSPRGYTEAFF; CDR3 DNA: TGTGCCAGCAGCCCCAGGGGGTACACTGAAGCTTTCTTT
CDR3 length: 13; V gene: TRBV6-5; J gene: TRBJ1-4; clone size: NA; D gene: TRBD1; CDR3 protein: CASSPTGLEKLFF; CDR3 DNA: TGTGCCAGCAGTCCGACAGGGCTCGAAAAACTGTTTTTT
CDR3 length: 12; V gene: TRBV2; J gene: TRBJ2-1; clone size: NA; D gene: NA; CDR3 protein: CASSYEALEQFF; CDR3 DNA: TGTGCCAGCAGTTACGAGGCCCTGGAGCAGTTCTTC
CDR3 length: 13; V gene: TRBV19; J gene: TRBJ2-7; clone size: NA; D gene: TRBD1; CDR3 protein: CASRQTGVYEQYF; CDR3 DNA: TGTGCCAGTAGACAGACAGGGGTATACGAGCAGTACTTC
CDR3 length: 13; V gene: TRBV7-9; J gene: TRBJ1-1; clone size: NA; D gene: TRBD1; CDR3 protein: CASSLDRGPEAFF; CDR3 DNA: TGTGCCAGCAGCTTAGACAGGGGACCTGAAGCTTTCTTT
CDR3 length: 13; V gene: TRBV5-1; J gene: TRBJ2-3; clone size: NA; D gene: NA; CDR3 protein: CASSFSDTDTQYF; CDR3 DNA: TGCGCCAGCAGCTTTAGCGACACAGATACGCAGTATTTT
CDR3 length: 22; V gene: TRBV19; J gene: TRBJ1-1; clone size: once; D gene: TRBD1; CDR3 protein: CASRHLSGIGTGGYVLITEAFF; CDR3 DNA: TGTGCCAGTAGACACCTTTCCGGCATCGGGACAGGGGGGTATGTATTGATCACTGAAGCTTTCTTT
CDR3 length: 14; V gene: TRBV6-5; J gene: TRBJ2-7; clone size: NA; D gene: TRBD2; CDR3 protein: CASSYLGGGGEQYF; CDR3 DNA: TGTGCCAGCAGTTACCTCGGGGGGGGAGGCGAGCAGTACTTC
CDR3 length: 15; V gene: TRBV10-3; J gene: TRBJ1-5; clone size: once; D gene: NA; CDR3 protein: CAISRDKYSNQPQHF; CDR3 DNA: TGTGCCATCAGCCGGGACAAGTATAGCAATCAGCCCCAGCATTTT
CDR3 length: 18; V gene: TRBV7-2; J gene: TRBJ2-1; clone size: many; D gene: TRBD1; CDR3 protein: CASSSPPGQGPTYNEQFF; CDR3 DNA: TGTGCCAGCAGCTCTCCCCCGGGACAGGGGCCCACCTACAATGAGCAGTTCTTC
CDR3 length: 12; V gene: TRBV5-4; J gene: TRBJ2-2; clone size: NA; D gene: NA; CDR3 protein: CASERVSGELFF; CDR3 DNA: TGTGCCAGCGAGAGGGTATCCGGGGAGCTGTTTTTT
CDR3 length: 13; V gene: TRBV6-6; J gene: TRBJ1-1; clone size: NA; D gene: NA; CDR3 protein: CASSYFQNTEAFF; CDR3 DNA: TGTGCCAGCAGTTACTTCCAGAACACTGAAGCTTTCTTT
CDR3 length: 13; V gene: TRBV18; J gene: TRBJ2-7; clone size: NA; D gene: NA; CDR3 protein: CASSPSSSYEQYF; CDR3 DNA: TGTGCCAGCTCACCGTCCAGCTCCTACGAGCAGTACTTC
CDR3 length: 15; V gene: TRBV10-2; J gene: TRBJ2-1; clone size: NA; D gene: NA; CDR3 protein: CASISSAVSYNEQFF; CDR3 DNA: TGCGCCAGCATTTCTAGCGCCGTCTCCTACAATGAGCAGTTCTTC
CDR3 length: 15; V gene: TRBV18; J gene: TRBJ1-2; clone size: NA; D gene: TRBD1; CDR3 protein: CASSLNRGTNYGYTF; CDR3 DNA: TGTGCCAGCTCACTAAACAGGGGGACCAACTATGGCTACACCTTC
CDR3 length: 15; V gene: TRBV30; J gene: TRBJ2-5; clone size: NA; D gene: TRBD2; CDR3 protein: CAWTPYGGVRETQYF; CDR3 DNA: TGTGCCTGGACCCCCTATGGGGGGGTCCGGGAGACCCAGTACTTC
CDR3 length: 14; V gene: TRBV29-1; J gene: TRBJ2-1; clone size: NA; D gene: TRBD2; CDR3 protein: CSVEGGGRINEQFF; CDR3 DNA: TGCAGCGTTGAAGGAGGCGGGAGGATCAATGAGCAGTTCTTC
CDR3 length: 16; V gene: TRBV5-1; J gene: TRBJ2-6; clone size: NA; D gene: NA; CDR3 protein: CASSLDGENGANVLTF; CDR3 DNA: TGCGCCAGCAGCTTGGACGGGGAAAATGGGGCCAACGTCCTGACTTTC
CDR3 length: 14; V gene: TRBV5-1; J gene: TRBJ2-7; clone size: NA; D gene: TRBD1; CDR3 protein: CASSRDRGSDEQYF; CDR3 DNA: TGCGCCAGCAGCAGGGACAGGGGTTCGGACGAGCAGTACTTC
CDR3 length: 15; V gene: TRBV5-1; J gene: TRBJ2-3; clone size: NA; D gene: TRBD2; CDR3 protein: CASSFGGGWTDTQYF; CDR3 DNA: TGCGCCAGCAGCTTCGGCGGGGGGTGGACAGATACGCAGTATTTT
CDR3 length: 14; V gene: TRBV5-1; J gene: TRBJ1-4; clone size: once; D gene: NA; CDR3 protein: CASSLDNSHEKLFF; CDR3 DNA: TGCGCCAGCAGCTTGGATAACAGCCATGAAAAACTGTTTTTT
CDR3 length: 11; V gene: TRBV6-6; J gene: TRBJ1-1; clone size: NA; D gene: NA; CDR3 protein: CASSPQDSAFF; CDR3 DNA: TGTGCCAGCAGTCCGCAGGATTCAGCTTTCTTT
CDR3 length: 16; V gene: TRBV2; J gene: TRBJ1-6; clone size: NA; D gene: NA; CDR3 protein: CASSEWLNSYNSPLHF; CDR3 DNA: TGTGCCAGCAGTGAATGGCTTAACTCCTATAATTCACCCCTCCACTTT
CDR3 length: 16; V gene: TRBV19; J gene: TRBJ2-7; clone size: few; D gene: TRBD2; CDR3 protein: CASSGLAGGTGYEQYF; CDR3 DNA: TGTGCCAGTAGTGGACTAGCGGGAGGGACAGGCTACGAGCAGTACTTC
CDR3 length: 11; V gene: TRBV7-8; J gene: TRBJ2-7; clone size: NA; D gene: NA; CDR3 protein: CASSLSIEQYF; CDR3 DNA: TGTGCCAGCAGCTTGAGTATCGAGCAGTACTTC
CDR3 length: 17; V gene: TRBV15; J gene: TRBJ2-2; clone size: once; D gene: NA; CDR3 protein: CATSRDLGRRWAGELFF; CDR3 DNA: TGTGCCACCAGCAGAGATTTAGGCAGGCGATGGGCTGGGGAGCTGTTTTTT
CDR3 length: 14; V gene: TRBV4-1; J gene: TRBJ2-2; clone size: NA; D gene: TRBD1; CDR3 protein: CASRRQGASGELFF; CDR3 DNA: TGCGCCAGCAGGCGACAGGGTGCGTCCGGGGAGCTGTTTTTT
CDR3 length: 14; V gene: TRBV28; J gene: TRBJ2-7; clone size: NA; D gene: TRBD1; CDR3 protein: CASSQDRGVYEQYF; CDR3 DNA: TGTGCCAGCAGCCAAGACAGGGGGGTCTACGAGCAGTACTTC
CDR3 length: 15; V gene: TRBV19; J gene: TRBJ1-2; clone size: NA; D gene: TRBD1; CDR3 protein: CASLARGRGKNGYTF; CDR3 DNA: TGTGCCAGCCTCGCCCGAGGCAGGGGGAAAAATGGCTACACCTTC
CDR3 length: 14; V gene: TRBV4-3; J gene: TRBJ2-2; clone size: few; D gene: NA; CDR3 protein: CASSQVVSYGELFF; CDR3 DNA: TGCGCCAGCAGCCAAGTGGTCAGTTACGGGGAGCTGTTTTTT
CDR3 length: 14; V gene: TRBV29-1; J gene: TRBJ1-2; clone size: NA; D gene: NA; CDR3 protein: CSVAEGGLDYGYTF; CDR3 DNA: TGCAGCGTTGCCGAAGGGGGATTGGACTATGGCTACACCTTC
CDR3 length: 15; V gene: TRBV4-1; J gene: TRBJ1-1; clone size: NA; D gene: NA; CDR3 protein: CASSQDTGLNTEAFF; CDR3 DNA: TGCGCCAGCAGCCAAGATACGGGTCTGAACACTGAAGCTTTCTTT
CDR3 length: 13; V gene: TRBV6-6; J gene: TRBJ2-2; clone size: NA; D gene: TRBD1; CDR3 protein: CASIDRAPGELFF; CDR3 DNA: TGTGCCAGCATCGACAGGGCTCCCGGGGAGCTGTTTTTT
CDR3 length: 14; V gene: TRBV2; J gene: TRBJ1-5; clone size: NA; D gene: TRBD1; CDR3 protein: CASSEQGAGQPQHF; CDR3 DNA: TGTGCCAGCAGTGAACAGGGGGCTGGTCAGCCCCAGCATTTT